This T cell receptor (beta chain) was sequenced in a study of blood T cells in healthy people across ages. In the case of this clonotype: Its specificity is unknown.

Sample-barcoded 5' priming and a J-beta primer mix drove a second PCR of roughly 6 to 12 cycles. Each CDR3 protein is one row after TCRdb ran MiXCR on the 5' RACE reads. The table has 800,000 to 900,000 distinct CDR3 sequences, around 62% seen once. Study results and limitations: The diversity estimates, figures obtained from one million T cells, were considered underestimates.

Germline lookup yields CDR1 LGHNA and CDR2 YNFKEQ. The CDR3 is made up of 16 amino acids. Each donor gave around 9.6 milliliters of peripheral blood. Sequencing input: blood. The sequence was collected from a man aged 25-45 years in good health. The gene calls are TRBV4-2 and TRBJ2-4, with TRBD2 matching 9 bases. The J call may be wrong; the DNA end is better matched by TRBJ2-7. CDR3 region: CASSQEQASGEYEQYF. CDR3 DNA: TGTGCCAGCAGCCAAGAACAGGCTAGCGGGGAGTACGAGCAGTACTTC.